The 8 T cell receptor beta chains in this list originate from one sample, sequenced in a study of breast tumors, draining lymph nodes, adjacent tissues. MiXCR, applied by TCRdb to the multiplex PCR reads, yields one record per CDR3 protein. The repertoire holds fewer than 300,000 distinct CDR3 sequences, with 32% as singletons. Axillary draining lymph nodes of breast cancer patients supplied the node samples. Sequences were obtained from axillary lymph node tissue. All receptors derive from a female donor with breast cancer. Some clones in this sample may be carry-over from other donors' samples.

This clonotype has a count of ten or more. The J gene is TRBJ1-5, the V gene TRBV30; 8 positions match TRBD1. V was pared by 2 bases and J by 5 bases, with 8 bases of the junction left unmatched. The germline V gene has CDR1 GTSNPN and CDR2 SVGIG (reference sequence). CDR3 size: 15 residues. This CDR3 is CAWSSDRDEDQPQHF. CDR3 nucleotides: TGTGCCTGGAGTTCGGACAGGGACGAGGATCAGCCCCAGCATTTT.

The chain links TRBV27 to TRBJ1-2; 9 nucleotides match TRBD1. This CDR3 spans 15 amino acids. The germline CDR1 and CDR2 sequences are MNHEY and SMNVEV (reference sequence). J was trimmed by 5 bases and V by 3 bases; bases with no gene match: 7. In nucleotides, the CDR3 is TGTGCCAGCAGTTTCGGGACAGGGATTGCGTATGGCTACACCTTC. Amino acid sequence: CASSFGTGIAYGYTF.

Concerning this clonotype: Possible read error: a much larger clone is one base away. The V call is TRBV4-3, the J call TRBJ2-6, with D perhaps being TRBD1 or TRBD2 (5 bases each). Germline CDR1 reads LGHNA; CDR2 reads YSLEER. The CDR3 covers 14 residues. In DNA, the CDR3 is TGCGCCAGCAGCCATTCAACCGGGGCCAACGTCCTGGCTTTC. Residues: CASSHSTGANVLAF.

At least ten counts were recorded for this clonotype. CDR3 sequence reads: CAWSLIRDRGYEQYF. The CDR3 DNA reads TGTGCCTGGAGTTTAATCCGGGACAGGGGTTACGAGCAGTACTTC. The rearrangement joins TRBV30 to TRBJ2-7; 10 positions match TRBD1. J lost 4 bases, V lost 2 bases, and 8 bases had no gene match. CDR1 is GTSNPN, CDR2 SVGIG, per germline (reference sequence). The CDR3 covers 15 residues. Combining the CDR3 with reference TRBV30 and TRBJ2-7 gives the whole variable domain SQTIHQWPATLVQPVGSPLSLECTVEGTSNPNLYWYRQAAGRGLQLLFYSVGIGQISSEVPQNLSASRPQDRQFILSSKKLLLSDSGFYLCAWSLIRDRGYEQYFGPGTRLTVT.

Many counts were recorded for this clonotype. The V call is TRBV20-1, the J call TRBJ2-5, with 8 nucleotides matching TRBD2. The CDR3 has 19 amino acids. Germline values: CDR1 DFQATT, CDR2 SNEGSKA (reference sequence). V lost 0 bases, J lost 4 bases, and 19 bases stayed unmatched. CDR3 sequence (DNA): TGCAGTGCTAGAGACCGGGGCAGGGGAATTAGCGGGATTTTAGAGACCCAGTACTTC. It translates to CSARDRGRGISGILETQYF.

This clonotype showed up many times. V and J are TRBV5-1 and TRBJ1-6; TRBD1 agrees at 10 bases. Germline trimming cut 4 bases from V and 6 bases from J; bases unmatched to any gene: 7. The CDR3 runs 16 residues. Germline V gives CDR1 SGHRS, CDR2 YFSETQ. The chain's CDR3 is CASSNRDRGGNSPLHF. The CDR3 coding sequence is TGCGCCAGCAGCAACCGGGACAGGGGAGGTAATTCACCCCTCCACTTT.

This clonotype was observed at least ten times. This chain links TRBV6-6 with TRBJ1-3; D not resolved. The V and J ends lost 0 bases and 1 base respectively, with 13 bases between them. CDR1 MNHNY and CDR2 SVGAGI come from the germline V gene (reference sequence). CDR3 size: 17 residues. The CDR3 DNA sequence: TGTGCCAGCAGTTACTCGACGGACCGAGGGTCTGGAAACACCATATATTTT. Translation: CASSYSTDRGSGNTIYF.

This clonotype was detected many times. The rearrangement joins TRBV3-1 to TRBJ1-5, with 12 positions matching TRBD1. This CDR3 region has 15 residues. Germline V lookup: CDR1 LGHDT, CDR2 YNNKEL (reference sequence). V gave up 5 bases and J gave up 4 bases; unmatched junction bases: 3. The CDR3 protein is CASSLGQGANQPQHF. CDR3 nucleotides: TGTGCCAGCAGCTTGGGACAGGGGGCAAATCAGCCCCAGCATTTT.